Each of the 25 T cell receptor beta chains below was sequenced from the same sample in a study of blood T cell repertoires in COVID-19. The table came from immunoSEQ multiplex PCR; TCRdb's copy has only in-frame clones and leaves some out. The sample includes about 190,000 clones, roughly 77% of them seen just once. Sequenced material: PBMCs or T cells enriched from blood (not recorded which). The receptors here all came from a woman between 50 and 59 years old with acute COVID-19.

CDR3 sequence (DNA): TGTGCCAGCAGTTACGGGGGGACCCAGTACTTC. Protein sequence: CASSYGGTQYF. The chain has TRBV27 and TRBJ2-5; D might be TRBD2 (6 bases). The CDR3 loop spans 11 amino acids. Trimming stripped 4 bases from V and 7 bases from J, with 7 bases between. Germline V CDR1 and CDR2: MNHEY, SMNVEV (reference sequence).

This clone occurred a few times. V usage is TRBV19 and J usage is TRBJ2-7; 8 nucleotides agree with TRBD1. This CDR3 region has 13 residues. The J segment lost 7 bases and the V segment lost 6 bases, leaving 8 bases of the junction unmatched. Per germline, CDR1 LNHDA and CDR2 SQIVND (reference sequence). CDR3 region: CASRPDRAVEQYV. The CDR3 DNA reads TGTGCCAGTAGGCCGGACAGGGCGGTTGAGCAGTACGTC.

The chain carries TRBV5-1 and TRBJ1-4; TRBD1 matches at 10 bases. Germline loops: CDR1 SGHRS, CDR2 YFSETQ. The CDR3 totals 15 residues. V lost 4 bases, J lost 7 bases, and 7 bases stayed unmatched. CDR3 protein: CASSPADRGIEKLFF. CDR3 DNA: TGCGCCAGCAGCCCGGCGGACAGGGGGATTGAAAAACTGTTTTTT.

The chain has TRBV5-4 and TRBJ1-3; D is possibly TRBD1 (6 bases). Between the trimmed V and J ends, which lost 4 bases and 4 bases, there was a span of 18 bases. The CDR3 is 16 amino acids. Germline lookup yields CDR1 SGHNT and CDR2 YYREEE (reference sequence). The CDR3 sequence: CASSLNRGGSGNTIYF. For the CDR3, the DNA is TGTGCCAGCAGCCTGAATAGGGGGGGCTCGGGAAACACCATATATTTT.

The V and J genes are TRBV18 and TRBJ1-4; 8 bases map to TRBD1. CDR3 length: 14 amino acids. Germline V lookup: CDR1 KGHSH, CDR2 LQKENI. J lost 4 bases, V lost 8 bases, and 6 bases had no gene match. CDR3: CASQLDRVNEKLFF. The CDR3 DNA reads TGTGCCAGCCAATTGGACAGGGTTAATGAAAAACTGTTTTTT. Complete variable domain (other parts from reference TRBV18 and TRBJ1-4): NAGVMQNPRHLVRRRGQEARLRCSPMKGHSHVYWYRQLPEEGLKFMVYLQKENIIDESGMPKERFSAEFPKEGPSILRIQQVVRGDSAAYFCASQLDRVNEKLFFGSGTQLSVL.

The chain uses TRBV28 and TRBJ1-6, with 8 nucleotides matching TRBD1. The trim removed 2 bases at V and 9 bases at J, leaving 3 bases unmatched. The CDR3 sequence is 14 residues long. The germline V gene encodes CDR1 MDHEN and CDR2 SYDVKM. CDR3 sequence (DNA): TGTGCCAGCAGTTTAGGGGACAGGCCTTCACCCCTCCACTTT. Its translation is CASSLGDRPSPLHF.

As DNA, the CDR3 is TGTGCCAGCAGTCCCGCGGACAGGGTCTTAGAAGAGCAGTACGTC. It specifies CASSPADRVLEEQYV. The chain joins TRBV28 to TRBJ2-7; TRBD1 aligns across 8 bases. CDR1 and CDR2 (germline): MDHEN, SYDVKM. This CDR3 comprises 15 residues. V was pared by 5 bases and J by 7 bases, with 13 bases of the junction left unmatched.

The CDR3 protein is CASSQDRVTQYF. In DNA, the CDR3 is TGTGCCAGCAGCCAAGACAGGGTAACGCAGTATTTT. The rearrangement joins TRBV7-2 to TRBJ2-3, with 7 bases that match TRBD1. CDR1 and CDR2 (germline): SGHTA, FQGNSA. The V segment lost 5 bases and the J segment 9 bases; nucleotides outside the gene matches: 5. The CDR3 spans 12 residues.

The chain couples TRBV21-1 to TRBJ1-1; TRBD1 was called by the table and not checked on the DNA. TRBV21-1 is designated a pseudogene. The CDR3 covers 17 residues. CDR3 in DNA: TGTGCCAGCAGCAAACAGAACAGGGGCTCTTCGGACACTGAAGCTTTCTTT. Amino acid sequence: CASSKQNRGSSDTEAFF.

This sequence joins TRBV4-2 and TRBJ1-6; D unclear. Trimming took 4 bases from V and 5 from J, leaving 9 bases between them. Looked up from germline, CDR1 is LGHNA and CDR2 is YNFKEQ. The CDR3 consists of 14 residues. The CDR3 is CASSRGNDNSPLHF. CDR3 DNA sequence: TGTGCCAGCAGCCGAGGAAACGATAATTCACCCCTCCACTTT.

The J gene is TRBJ1-2, the V gene TRBV2; 9 bases are shared with TRBD1. The CDR3 spans 14 residues. After removal of 4 bases from V and 2 bases from J, the junction contained 2 bases not matched to a gene. CDR1 is SNHLY, CDR2 FYNNEI, per germline. This CDR3 reads CASSAGTGNYGYTF. DNA of the CDR3: TGTGCCAGCAGTGCCGGGACAGGGAACTATGGCTACACCTTC.

The rearrangement joins TRBV28 to TRBJ1-2; 7 bases fit TRBD1. The CDR3 sequence is 14 residues long. Unmatched junction bases numbered 9, after V lost 5 bases and J lost 6 bases. Germline V gives CDR1 MDHEN, CDR2 SYDVKM. CDR3 in DNA: TGTGCCAGCAGTGCGAATGACAGGGCTCATGGCTACACCTTC. This codes for CASSANDRAHGYTF.

In its sample, this clone was seen many times. The V gene is TRBV5-1, the J gene TRBJ1-2, with 7 bases matching TRBD1. Unmatched junction bases numbered 13, after V lost 4 bases and J lost 7 bases. Germline CDR1 reads SGHRS; CDR2 reads YFSETQ. The CDR3 is 15 amino acids. DNA for the CDR3: TGCGCCAGCAGCGCAGGGACAGCCCGCACCGGTGGCTACACCTTC. Translating it yields CASSAGTARTGGYTF.

This clone was detected a few times. The chain's CDR3 is CTSSHPTGDEQYV. CDR3 bases: TGCACCAGCAGCCACCCGACAGGGGACGAGCAGTACGTC. The gene calls are TRBV1 and TRBJ2-7; the D call of TRBD1 is as the table states it, not checked on the DNA. TRBV1 is annotated as a pseudogene. The CDR3 spans 13 residues.

The count of this clone is one. The chain carries TRBV30 and TRBJ1-1; D possibly corresponds to TRBD1 (5 bases). The CDR3 sequence is 17 residues long. Germline CDR1 is GTSNPN and CDR2 is SVGIG (reference sequence). V was shortened by 2 bases and J by 5 bases, with 24 bases between the two germline ends. The CDR3: CAWSRKSGTGDGTEAFF. The CDR3 bases are TGTGCCTGGAGTCGCAAATCCGGGACGGGGGATGGAACTGAAGCTTTCTTT.

The V gene is TRBV24-1, the J gene TRBJ2-2; D is uncertain. The CDR3 length is 14 residues. V was shortened by 5 bases and J by 0 bases, with 6 bases between the two germline ends. CDR1 and CDR2 (germline): KGHDR, SFDVKD. Written as DNA, the CDR3 is TGTGCCACCAGTGGAGGAACGAACACCGGGGAGCTGTTTTTT. Translation: CATSGGTNTGELFF.

This sequence joins TRBV30 and TRBJ1-3; 9 bases align to TRBD1. V trimming: 6 bases; J trimming: 1 base; junction bases outside the gene matches: 7. There are 15 residues in the CDR3. Germline-derived CDR1 and CDR2 are GTSNPN and SVGIG (reference sequence). Here the CDR3 DNA reads TGTGCCTGTCCTGAAGACAGGGGGTCTGGAAACACCATATATTTT. Amino acid sequence: CACPEDRGSGNTIYF.

This chain connects TRBV4-3 to TRBJ2-2; 7 bases are a match to TRBD1. Unmatched junction bases numbered 7, after V lost 0 bases and J lost 6 bases. The germline CDR1 and CDR2 sequences are LGHNA and YSLEER. There are 16 residues in the CDR3. CDR3: CASSQEVQGLAGELFF. The CDR3 DNA reads as TGCGCCAGCAGCCAAGAAGTACAGGGGCTTGCCGGGGAGCTGTTTTTT.

The rearrangement uses TRBV5-1 and TRBJ1-5; 10 bases fit TRBD1. The CDR3 is 18 amino acids. The V gene end was trimmed by 2 bases and the J gene end by 2 bases; junction bases not matched to a gene: 10. Germline CDR1 and CDR2: SGHRS and YFSETQ. The CDR3 reads CASSFRDRGESGNQPQHF. The CDR3 nucleotides are TGCGCCAGCAGCTTCCGGGACAGGGGTGAATCGGGCAATCAGCCCCAGCATTTT.

This clone occurred a few times. V and J are TRBV2 and TRBJ1-2; possible D gene TRBD1, 6 bases. The CDR3 spans 14 residues. In germline, CDR1 is SNHLY, CDR2 FYNNEI. V was cut by 3 bases and J by 0 bases, with 8 bases left in between. The CDR3 loop is CASSDKGANYGYTF. The CDR3 DNA reads as TGTGCCAGCAGTGATAAGGGGGCTAACTATGGCTACACCTTC.

The chain joins TRBV5-1 to TRBJ2-2; the D gene is possibly TRBD1 (6 bases). Germline V gene lookup returns CDR1 SGHRS and CDR2 YFSETQ. The CDR3 consists of 15 residues. The ends were cut back, 5 bases at V and 2 bases at J, with 13 bases in the middle. The CDR3 reads CASRGDRLNTGELFF. CDR3 nucleotides: TGCGCCAGCAGGGGCGACAGGCTAAACACCGGGGAGCTGTTTTTT.

The CDR3 nucleotides are TGTGCCACGACCGCGTATGGGGGGGTTTCAGCCCAGCATTTT. Its protein product is CATTAYGGVSAQHF. The rearrangement joins TRBV6-5 to TRBJ1-5, with D perhaps matching TRBD1 (5 bases). The CDR3 sequence is 14 residues long. From germline, CDR1 is MNHEY and CDR2 SVGAGI. V lost 10 bases to trimming and J lost 11 bases, with 24 bases between them.

This clone showed up many times. The chain is built from TRBV4-1 and TRBJ1-2; maybe TRBD1 (5 bases). CDR1 is MGHRA and CDR2 is YSYEKL in the germline V gene. The CDR3 length is 16 residues. V lost 0 bases, J lost 4 bases, and 15 bases lay in between. CDR3 amino acids: CASSQDPRGGSYGYTF. CDR3 coding DNA: TGCGCCAGCAGCCAAGATCCCCGGGGGGGGTCCTATGGCTACACCTTC.

The chain uses TRBV6-1 and TRBJ1-1; 11 nucleotides align to TRBD1. Unmatched junction bases numbered 4, after V lost 3 bases and J lost 4 bases. The CDR3 consists of 15 residues. Germline CDR1 reads MNHNS; CDR2 reads SASEGT. The CDR3 DNA is TGTGCCAGCAGTGAGAGGACAGGGGGCGGCACTGAAGCTTTCTTT. Protein: CASSERTGGGTEAFF.

This clone occurred a few times. This chain uses TRBV20-1 with TRBJ1-5, with 9 bases that match TRBD1. CDR3 length equals 15 residues. V shed 3 bases and J 2 bases; nucleotides not matched to a gene: 5. In germline, CDR1 is DFQATT, CDR2 SNEGSKA (reference sequence). CDR3 in DNA: TGCAGTGCTAGTAGACAGGGGGAGGGCAATCAGCCCCAGCATTTT. It codes for CSASRQGEGNQPQHF.